A selection of T cell receptor beta chains follows, all from one sample in a study of T cells in Graves' hyperthyroidism and ophthalmopathy. Via MiXCR, TCRdb re-called the multiplex PCR reads, giving one row per CDR3 protein. The sample lists hundreds of thousands of distinct CDR3 sequences, around a quarter seen once, with 11% in the top ten. Input material: blood. The receptors were gathered from a woman aged 30 to 39 with Graves' ophthalmopathy. Each CDR3 is given with its conserved first and last residue. The D gene is left open where the match is weak. A row's size may be missing; if present it is once, few, many or a size class.

v_gene	d_gene	abundance	j_gene	CDR3aa	CDR3nt
TRBV27	TRBD1	many	TRBJ2-5	CASSSAQGVQETQYF	TGTGCCAGCAGTTCAGCGCAGGGGGTCCAAGAGACCCAGTACTTC
TRBV28	TRBD1	-	TRBJ2-7	CASSTQGSAYEQYF	TGTGCCAGCAGTACACAGGGGTCCGCCTACGAGCAGTACTTC
TRBV7-6	-	many	TRBJ1-1	CASSLNTDTEAFF	TGTGCCAGCAGCCTTAATACAGACACTGAAGCTTTCTTT
TRBV12-3/TRBV12-4	TRBD1	many	TRBJ2-7	CASRQTGQDYEQYF	TGTGCCAGCAGACAAACGGGACAGGACTACGAGCAGTACTTC
TRBV6-1	-	many	TRBJ2-4	CASSHWSDAGLKNIQYF	TGTGCCAGCAGCCACTGGTCGGACGCCGGATTGAAAAACATTCAGTACTTC
TRBV6-2/TRBV6-3	-	many	TRBJ1-2	CASSYSDRWSGYTF	TGTGCCAGCAGTTACTCGGACAGATGGAGTGGCTACACCTTC
TRBV27	-	few	TRBJ2-7	CASSLKAPQSEQYF	TGTGCCAGCAGTTTAAAGGCCCCACAGTCCGAGCAGTACTTC
TRBV19	-	-	TRBJ2-4	CASSLRDKQNIQYF	TGTGCCAGTAGTCTCCGGGACAAGCAAAACATTCAGTACTTC
TRBV6-1	TRBD2	-	TRBJ2-5	CASRSAGGLQGTQYF	TGTGCCAGCAGATCTGCGGGGGGCCTCCAGGGGACCCAGTACTTC
TRBV6-2/TRBV6-3	-	-	TRBJ1-5	CASSYLRGPTQPQHF	TGTGCCAGCAGTTACCTCAGGGGCCCCACACAGCCCCAGCATTTT
TRBV20-1	TRBD1	-	TRBJ2-7	CSAPPPGQGVEQYF	TGCAGTGCCCCACCCCCGGGACAGGGGGTCGAGCAGTACTTC
TRBV4-3	-	-	TRBJ1-5	CVSSQDGGNQPQHF	TGCGTCAGCAGCCAAGATGGGGGAAATCAGCCCCAGCATTTT
TRBV20-1	-	many	TRBJ1-5	CSAQQNQPQHF	TGCAGTGCGCAACAGAATCAGCCCCAGCATTTT
TRBV3-1	-	many	TRBJ1-2	CASSLTLHYGYTF	TGTGCCAGCAGCTTGACACTACACTATGGCTACACCTTC
TRBV6-2/TRBV6-3	-	once	TRBJ1-5	CASSYSGISNQPQHF	TGTGCCAGCAGTTACTCCGGGATAAGCAATCAGCCCCAGCATTTT
TRBV5-1	TRBD1	many	TRBJ2-7	CASSTAGGSYEQYF	TGCGCCAGCAGCACGGCAGGGGGTTCCTACGAGCAGTACTTC
TRBV11-1	TRBD1	few	TRBJ1-3	CASSHYRGRALYSGNTIYF	TGTGCCAGCAGCCACTACAGGGGCCGCGCCCTATACTCTGGAAACACCATATATTTT
TRBV6-2/TRBV6-3	TRBD2	many	TRBJ2-5	CASSSLTGLASIQETQYF	TGTGCCAGCAGTTCCCTCACCGGACTAGCCTCAATCCAAGAGACCCAGTACTTC
TRBV2	-	few	TRBJ2-3	CASSVQGSGSTDTQYF	TGTGCCAGCAGTGTCCAGGGGTCGGGTAGCACAGATACGCAGTATTTT
TRBV7-2	TRBD1	many	TRBJ1-2	CASSLLGTGAYGYTF	TGTGCCAGCAGCTTATTAGGGACAGGGGCCTATGGCTACACCTTC
TRBV7-2	TRBD1	many	TRBJ2-7	CASSLAVEGAEEQYF	TGTGCCAGCAGCTTAGCGGTCGAGGGGGCTGAGGAGCAGTACTTC
TRBV6-1	-	many	TRBJ2-3	CASADRPSTDTQYF	TGTGCCAGCGCAGACAGACCTAGCACAGATACGCAGTATTTT
TRBV7-9	-	-	TRBJ2-5	CASSALRSETQYF	TGTGCCAGCAGTGCCCTCAGGAGTGAGACCCAGTACTTC